The T cell receptor beta chain described here comes from a study of spatial heterogeneity in lung cancer. The CDR3 is 15 residues long. The germline V and J ends were trimmed by 0 bases and 3 bases, with 11 bases remaining between them. On each TCR cDNA molecule, a unique molecular identifier was present. One entry per CDR3 protein, called by TCRdb with MiXCR from the 5' RACE reads. This table holds roughly 10,000 distinct CDR3 sequences, 6.3% found once. The time point: sample taken at primary tumor resection. TCRs were sequenced from unsorted whole RNA of tumor, nontumor lung or PBMC. Samples were donated by 72 untreated early-stage non-small cell lung cancer patients. This clonotype was recorded at least ten times. The library was prepared for alpha chains; this beta chain is a stray read, so its frequency means little.

The TCR originated in a male donor with early-stage non-small cell lung cancer. Sequences were derived from PBMCs, sampled at surgery. This chain joins TRBV23-1 and TRBJ2-5; D gene unclear. TRBV23-1 is an ORF, and what it does is uncertain. The CDR3 DNA reads TGCGCCAGCAGTCAATCGAGACTTCCCAAAGAGACCCAGTACTTC. Residues: CASSQSRLPKETQYF.